The 4 T cell receptor beta chains below all came from one sample that was sequenced in a study of cytomegalovirus exposure and HLA in healthy donors. PCR employed 60 Vbeta and 13 Jbeta primers. Profiling relied on immunoSEQ multiplex PCR, and the TCRdb table lists in-frame clones only, not all of them. The table lists approximately 61,000 clones, roughly 68% of them singletons. The sample comprised PBMCs. All receptors derive from a woman between 50 and 59 years old in good health and CMV-seronegative.

V and J are TRBV5-1 and TRBJ1-4; 7 bases agree with TRBD1. Germline V gene data show CDR1 as SGHRS and CDR2 as YFSETQ. There are 15 residues in the CDR3. V was pared by 4 bases and J by 4 bases, with 7 bases of the junction left unmatched. CDR3 DNA: TGCGCCAGCAGCGGATCCGGGACAGTTAATGAAAAACTGTTTTTT. Encoded protein: CASSGSGTVNEKLFF.

The chain is built from TRBV4-3 and TRBJ2-1; no reliable D call. Between the trimmed V and J ends, which lost 2 bases and 10 bases, there was a span of 9 bases. Germline CDR1 and CDR2: LGHNA and YSLEER. This CDR3 region has 12 residues. The DNA for the CDR3 is TGCGCCAGCAGCCAAAACGCCGCGGAGCAGTTCTTC. This sequence encodes CASSQNAAEQFF.

The chain recombines TRBV30 with TRBJ2-5; TRBD2 aligns across 9 bases. The CDR3 extends over 13 amino acids. Germline trimming cut 5 bases from V and 4 bases from J; bases unmatched to any gene: 5. The germline gives CDR1 GTSNPN, CDR2 SVGIG (reference sequence). The CDR3 spells CAWDSGGRETQYF. CDR3 DNA sequence: TGTGCCTGGGATAGCGGGGGAAGAGAGACCCAGTACTTC. The whole variable domain, remainder taken from reference TRBV30 and TRBJ2-5, is SQTIHQWPATLVQPVGSPLSLECTVEGTSNPNLYWYRQAAGRGLQLLFYSVGIGQISSEVPQNLSASRPQDRQFILSSKKLLLSDSGFYLCAWDSGGRETQYFGPGTRLLVL.

This sequence joins TRBV7-3 and TRBJ2-5, with TRBD2 matching over 8 bases. The CDR3 extends over 15 amino acids. CDR1 and CDR2 (germline): SGHTA, FQGTGA. The J segment lost 6 bases and the V segment lost 5 bases, leaving 11 bases of the junction unmatched. CDR3 DNA: TGTGCCAGCAGCCCAACCTCCGGGACTAGGAAGACCCAGTACTTC. This translates into CASSPTSGTRKTQYF.